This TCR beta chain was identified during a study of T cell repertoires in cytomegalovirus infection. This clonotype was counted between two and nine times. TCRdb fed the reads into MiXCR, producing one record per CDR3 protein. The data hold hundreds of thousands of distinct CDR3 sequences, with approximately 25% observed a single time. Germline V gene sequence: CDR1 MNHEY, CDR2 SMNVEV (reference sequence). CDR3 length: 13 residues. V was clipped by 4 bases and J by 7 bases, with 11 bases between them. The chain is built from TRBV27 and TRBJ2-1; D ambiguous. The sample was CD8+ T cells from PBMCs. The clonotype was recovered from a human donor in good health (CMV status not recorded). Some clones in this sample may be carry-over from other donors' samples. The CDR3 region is CASSSPVWNEQFF. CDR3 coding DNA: TGTGCCAGCAGTTCCCCCGTGTGGAATGAGCAGTTCTTC.